This T cell receptor (beta chain) was captured by sequencing in a study of regulatory T cells in long-lasting Graves disease. Indicated time point: newly diagnosed GD, antithyroid drugs for less than 3 months. Researchers made the TCR library from RNA that was extracted from PBMCs. Library construction for TCR beta used iRepertoire HTBI primers and Arm-PCR of CDR3 regions. TCRdb processed the multiplex PCR reads anew with MiXCR; each CDR3 protein has one entry. Found here are about 240,000 distinct CDR3 sequences, 20% of them singletons; the top ten hold roughly 13%. This clonotype appeared many times. Sequencing was performed on peripheral blood mononuclear cells (PBMCs), taken at new diagnosis, from a patient treated with antithyroid drugs. The TCR was taken from a female donor with Graves disease.

DNA for the CDR3: TGCAGTGCGGGCCCCTTGGTGAGGGAGCAGTACTTC. It translates to CSAGPLVREQYF. This sequence joins TRBV20-1 and TRBJ2-7, with unresolved D. The CDR3 totals 12 residues. V lost 6 bases, J lost 7 bases, and 16 bases lay in between. Germline CDR1 DFQATT, CDR2 SNEGSKA (reference sequence).